This entry is about one T cell receptor (beta chain). The target antigen is unknown. Other DNA sequences in this specimen translate into the identical CDR3. This sample stems from a study of shared clonotypes between healthy human individuals. Whole-study results and caveats: Tissues were not sampled, only blood, and their repertoires likely differ. Between a few donors, naive CD4 clonotypes were shared at a level of about 5%. Estimated clonotype richness was generally higher in naive than memory subsets.

Original data processing: ImmunoSEQ yielded junction-only sequences lacking quality scores, so filtering differed. The data were produced by immunoSEQ multiplex PCR, yet TCRdb's version contains in-frame clones alone and is incomplete. That table is the source of V, J and clone size, and D and trimming were worked out from the DNA. The table shows some 580,000 clones, with roughly 97% occurring only once. The sample was naive CD4+ T cells sorted from blood. Subset in this sample: CD45RA+ positively selected. This TCR was recovered from a young woman in good health.

The CDR3 nucleotides read TGTGCCAGCAGCTTAGAGGGACAGGTCTCCTACGAGCAGTACTTC. Residues: CASSLEGQVSYEQYF. The chain has TRBV7-9 and TRBJ2-7; 8 nucleotides match TRBD1. This CDR3 region has 15 residues. In germline, CDR1 is SEHNR, CDR2 FQNEAQ (reference sequence). V gave up 1 base and J gave up 0 bases; unmatched junction bases: 2.